Here is one T cell receptor (beta chain) with its context. Its antigen is unidentified. The germline gives CDR1 LNHDA, CDR2 SQIVND (reference sequence). CDR3 size: 14 residues. Trimming removed 3 bases at V and 0 bases at J, with 6 bases between. This entry is derived from a study of cytomegalovirus exposure and HLA in healthy donors. About the study: An early data release held 79 million or so unique TCRs from HLA-typed donors. Study conclusions and caveats: Presence/absence analyses took donor sequencing depth as roughly uniform. In vitro work confirmed that a few CMV-associated chains recognize CMV antigens. Highly shared variants forming one cluster were likely a sequencing artifact.

Vbeta (60) and Jbeta (13) primers were used in the PCR. Sequencing was performed with immunoSEQ multiplex PCR; in TCRdb, only in-frame clones are kept and a portion is missing. The sample consists of approximately 140,000 clones, roughly 79% of them appearing once. Material: PBMCs. The rearrangement uses TRBV19 and TRBJ2-4, with D unresolved. This receptor was taken from a man aged 18-30 years in good health and CMV-seronegative. In nucleotides, the CDR3 is TGTGCCAGTAGTATGAGCCGAGCCAAAAACATTCAGTACTTC. Encoded protein: CASSMSRAKNIQYF.